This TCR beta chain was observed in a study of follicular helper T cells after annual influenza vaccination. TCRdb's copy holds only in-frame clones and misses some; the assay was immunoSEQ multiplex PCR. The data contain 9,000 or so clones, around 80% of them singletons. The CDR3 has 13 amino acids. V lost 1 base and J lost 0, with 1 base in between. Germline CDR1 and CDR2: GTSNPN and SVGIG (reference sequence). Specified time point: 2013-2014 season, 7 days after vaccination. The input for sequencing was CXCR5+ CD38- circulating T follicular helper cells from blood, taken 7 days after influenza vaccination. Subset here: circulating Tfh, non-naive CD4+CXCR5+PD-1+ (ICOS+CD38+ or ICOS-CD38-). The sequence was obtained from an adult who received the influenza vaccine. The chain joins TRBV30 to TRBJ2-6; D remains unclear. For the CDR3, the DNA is TGTGCCTGGAGTGCCTCTGGGGCCAACGTCCTGACTTTC. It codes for CAWSASGANVLTF.